These T cell receptor beta chains were read from a single sample in a study of OX40 agonist ivuxolimab in advanced cancers. Clones were read by immunoSEQ multiplex PCR, and TCRdb kept only the in-frame ones, dropping some. Of roughly 30,000 clones in the sample, 80% to 85% are singletons; the top ten hold 15% to 20%. The sample here was CD4+ or CD8+ T cells sorted from blood, taken in a trial of the OX40 agonist ivuxolimab. These receptors all come from an adult with an advanced solid tumor such as melanoma, head and neck, liver or kidney cancer. Each CDR3 is given with its conserved first and last residue. A D gene is named only where the DNA matches it firmly. Expanded clones get a size class; other rows say once, few or many, or leave the size out.

v_call	d_call	j_call	clone_size	cdr3_nt	cdr3_aa
TRBV18	TRBD2	TRBJ2-5	once	TGTGCCAGCTCACCACTCGGGGGACTAGCGGAACAAGAGACCCAGTACTTC	CASSPLGGLAEQETQYF
TRBV14	TRBD1	TRBJ1-2	-	TGTGCCAGCAGCCAATTCGGACAGGGCCTCTACACCTTC	CASSQFGQGLYTF
TRBV2	-	TRBJ2-7	-	TGTGCCAGCAGCGTCGGGGGCGGTGGCTACGAGCAGTACTTC	CASSVGGGGYEQYF
TRBV5-6	-	TRBJ2-1	-	TGTGCCAGCAGCTTCGTGAGCTCCTACAATGAGCAGTTCTTC	CASSFVSSYNEQFF
TRBV19	TRBD1	TRBJ2-2	-	TGTGCCAGTAGTAAATCCCGGGACAGGGTCTCCCTCGGGGAGCTGTTTTTT	CASSKSRDRVSLGELFF
TRBV7-2	-	TRBJ2-5	-	TGTGCCAGCAGCCCCCGAGGGGCCTGGGAGACCCAGTACTTC	CASSPRGAWETQYF
TRBV15	TRBD2	TRBJ2-3	once	TGTGCCACCAGCACCGGGACTAGCGGGAGTAGGGATACGCAGTATTTT	CATSTGTSGSRDTQYF
TRBV19	-	TRBJ1-2	-	TGTGCCAGTCTCGGGGGGGAGGGCCCCTATGGCTACACCTTC	CASLGGEGPYGYTF
TRBV5-4	-	TRBJ2-2	once	TGTGCCAGCAGCTCTGTAGACAGGTTTAACACCGGGGAGCTGTTTTTT	CASSSVDRFNTGELFF
TRBV6-6	-	TRBJ2-1	once	TGTGCCAGCAGTTACCCCACAGCACTCATTCACAATGAGCAGTTCTTC	CASSYPTALIHNEQFF
TRBV4-2	-	TRBJ2-7	few	TGTGCCAGCAGCCAGGGGGCGGGGCGGGAGTCAAGCGAGCAGTACTTC	CASSQGAGRESSEQYF
TRBV7-6	TRBD2	TRBJ2-7	-	TGTGCCAGCAGCTTAGCGCACGGGAGGTCCTACGAGCAGTACTTC	CASSLAHGRSYEQYF
TRBV27	TRBD1	TRBJ2-7	few	TGTGCCAGCAGTTTTATTGGGACAGGATTCTACGAGCAGTACTTC	CASSFIGTGFYEQYF
TRBV5-6	-	TRBJ2-7	-	TGTGCCAGCAGCTTCGGACCGGGGGACGAGCAGTACTTC	CASSFGPGDEQYF
TRBV7-3	TRBD2	TRBJ2-1	-	TGTGCCAGCAGCACCAAGCGGGAGTGGGGCCTCAATGAGCAGTTCTTC	CASSTKREWGLNEQFF
TRBV6-1	-	TRBJ1-5	large	TGTGCCAGCAGTGATGAGGTAGGTCATCAGCCCCAGCATTTT	CASSDEVGHQPQHF
TRBV30	-	TRBJ2-2	-	TGTGCCTGGACCCACCACACCGGGGAGCTGTTTTTT	CAWTHHTGELFF
TRBV7-2	-	TRBJ2-3	-	TGTGCCAGCAGAGTCGGGACACCTCGCACAGATACGCAGTATTTT	CASRVGTPRTDTQYF
TRBV9	-	TRBJ2-7	-	TGTGCCAGCAGCCCCCCTTTCTCCTACGAGCAGTACTTC	CASSPPFSYEQYF
TRBV5-5	-	TRBJ2-5	-	TGTGCCAGCAGCCCTCCGACTTTTCAAGAGACCCAGTACTTC	CASSPPTFQETQYF
TRBV7-9	TRBD1	TRBJ2-3	-	TGTGCCAGCAGCTTAAGGACAGGGAGCACAGATACGCAGTATTTT	CASSLRTGSTDTQYF
TRBV6-1	TRBD2	TRBJ2-7	-	TGTGCCAGCAGTGTACTACCCCCGGGACTAGGTTTCGTAGCCGAGCAGTACTTC	CASSVLPPGLGFVAEQYF
TRBV10-1	-	TRBJ2-1	few	TGCGCCAGCAGTTGGAGGTGCACGTTCTCGGAGTTCTTC	CASSWRCTFSEFF
TRBV6-1	TRBD1	TRBJ1-2	-	TGTGCCAGCAGTCAGGGGACAGGATTATATGGCTACACCTTC	CASSQGTGLYGYTF
TRBV19	-	TRBJ2-1	-	TGTGCCAGTAGTTCCCTACTTAGCACCAATGAGCAGTTCTTC	CASSSLLSTNEQFF
TRBV7-9	TRBD2	TRBJ2-1	-	TGTGCCAGCAGCTTGACTAGCGGGGGTTACAATGAGCAGTTCTTC	CASSLTSGGYNEQFF
TRBV30	TRBD1	TRBJ2-1	-	TGTGCCTGGGGCAGTACCGGGACAGGGTTGAACAATGAGCAGTTCTTC	CAWGSTGTGLNNEQFF
TRBV10-3	TRBD1	TRBJ2-2	-	TGTGCCATCAGTCACCCGGGGGACAGGTCTACCGGGGAGCTGTTTTTT	CAISHPGDRSTGELFF
TRBV11-2	-	TRBJ2-1	-	TGTGCCAGCAGCCCGCTGGGGAAGGACACATATTCGCAGTTCTTC	CASSPLGKDTYSQFF
TRBV27	-	TRBJ2-1	-	TGTGCCAGCAGCCAGTATAGGGGGAATGAGCAGTTCTTC	CASSQYRGNEQFF
TRBV9	-	TRBJ2-3	-	TGTGCCAGCAGCGTCCGGCCTCTCACAGATACGCAGTATTTT	CASSVRPLTDTQYF
TRBV29-1	TRBD2	TRBJ2-1	-	TGCAGCGTTGAAATCTCCCCGCCGACTAGCGGGACATCCTACAATGAGCAGTTCTTC	CSVEISPPTSGTSYNEQFF
TRBV4-1	-	TRBJ2-3	-	TGCGCCAGCAGTAGGGCGGGGGCAGTCACAGATACGCAGTATTTT	CASSRAGAVTDTQYF
TRBV11-2	-	TRBJ1-2	-	TGTGCCAGCAGCTTAGGACCATTTAACTATGGCTACACCTTC	CASSLGPFNYGYTF
TRBV2	-	TRBJ2-1	-	TGTGCCAGCAGTACTAGGAGGGGAGAGGATGAGCAGTTCTTC	CASSTRRGEDEQFF
TRBV15	-	TRBJ2-7	-	TGTGCCACCAGCAGAGTCAGGGGCTACGAGCAGTACTTC	CATSRVRGYEQYF
TRBV5-4	TRBD1	TRBJ1-1	-	TGTGCCAGCAGCCCAGGGACAGGGGCTGAAGCTTTCTTT	CASSPGTGAEAFF
TRBV29-1	TRBD1	TRBJ2-7	-	TGCAGCGTTGAAGGACAGGGACGCTCCTACGAGCAGTACTTC	CSVEGQGRSYEQYF
TRBV9	TRBD2	TRBJ2-1	-	TGTGCCAGCAGCGTAGGAACTAGCGGGAGCGGTGAGCAGTTCTTC	CASSVGTSGSGEQFF
TRBV19	TRBD1	TRBJ1-1	-	TGTGCCACGACAACAGGGGTGTGGGCTTTCTTT	CATTTGVWAFF
TRBV11-2	TRBD2	TRBJ2-7	-	TGTGCCAGCAGCTTAGGGACTAGCGACGAGCAGTACTTC	CASSLGTSDEQYF
TRBV19	-	TRBJ1-5	-	TGTGCCAGTAGTATCGGACACTGGCAGCCCCAGCATTTT	CASSIGHWQPQHF
TRBV6-6	TRBD1	TRBJ2-5	-	TGTGCCAGCAGCCACAGGGGGCCGACGGAGACCCAGTACTTC	CASSHRGPTETQYF
TRBV6-1	TRBD1	TRBJ2-6	-	TGTGCCAGCAGTGGAGGGGGCTCAAGCTCTGGGGCCAACGTCCTGACTTTC	CASSGGGSSSGANVLTF
TRBV27	-	TRBJ1-1	-	TGTGCCAGCAGTTTAGGCACCTGGAGGGGTACTGAAGCTTTCTTT	CASSLGTWRGTEAFF
TRBV29-1	TRBD1	TRBJ2-7	-	TGCAGCGTAGCTGGACAGGGTGAGGGCTACGAGCAGTACTTC	CSVAGQGEGYEQYF
TRBV6-5	-	TRBJ1-1	-	TGTGCCAGCAGTTACCTGGGGGCGCGGACTGAAGCTTTCTTT	CASSYLGARTEAFF
TRBV5-5	-	TRBJ1-4	-	TGTGCCAGCAGCTTGCTTCCTGGTGAATTGTTTTTT	CASSLLPGELFF
TRBV11-2	TRBD2	TRBJ2-1	few	TGTGCCAGCAGCCCGGGGACTAGCGGGTCTTACAATGAGCAGTTCTTC	CASSPGTSGSYNEQFF
TRBV27	-	TRBJ1-1	-	TGTGCCAGCAGTTTTGGGGGGGGCCACACTGAAGCTTTCTTT	CASSFGGGHTEAFF
TRBV7-9	-	TRBJ1-2	-	TGTGCCAGCAGCCCTCGGACAGCCCCCGACGGCTATGGCTACACCTTC	CASSPRTAPDGYGYTF
TRBV11-3	TRBD1	TRBJ2-4	few	TGTGCCAGCAGCTTAAGGGGACAGGGGGCCGGAAACATTCAGTACTTC	CASSLRGQGAGNIQYF
TRBV19	-	TRBJ2-1	-	TGTGCCAGTACCCCGAACGTGGGTGGCTACAATGAGCAGTTCTTC	CASTPNVGGYNEQFF
TRBV23-1	TRBD2	TRBJ2-2	-	TGCGCCAGCAGTCCTTCCCCGTCTAGCGGGGGGGTAGTAGGGGCCGGGGAGCTGTTTTTT	CASSPSPSSGGVVGAGELFF
TRBV7-2	-	TRBJ2-1	-	TGTGCCAGCAGCTTCACCCCCGGCCCAGTAGGGGACAATGAGCAGTTCTTC	CASSFTPGPVGDNEQFF
TRBV6-5	-	TRBJ2-7	-	TGTGCCAGCAGTTACCTCGTCGGGGGCGACGAGCAGTACTTC	CASSYLVGGDEQYF